Below, 28 T cell receptor beta chains from the same sample are listed, as sequenced in a study of T cells after yellow fever vaccination (dated by TCRdb to between 2018 and 2020). Per the publication, the treatment or condition label means: live attenuated yellow fever vaccine strain. The library was prepared using 5' RACE. Reads for this sample came from an Illumina NovaSeq 6000. The public reads were reprocessed in TCRdb via fastp at Q25 and MiXCR, keeping in-frame beta chains. CDR3 protein sequences are deduplicated, and each keeps its most common genes and DNA. The sample table contains about 300,000 distinct CDR3 sequences; only one count was recorded for approximately 3.9% of them. The ten top clones hold approximately 24% of the sample. Sample: PBMCs, taken 5 days after the yellow fever booster vaccination. These TCRs come from a man in his late teens or twenties who received the YFV17D yellow fever vaccine.

The chain has TRBV30 and TRBJ2-7; the D is unclear. The germline CDR1 and CDR2 sequences are GTSNPN and SVGIG (reference sequence). Trimming took 0 bases from V and 2 from J, leaving 11 bases between them. The CDR3 totals 14 residues. The CDR3 is CAWSVLDGPYEQYF. Written as DNA, the CDR3 is TGTGCCTGGAGTGTATTGGACGGACCCTACGAGCAGTACTTC.

The chain combines TRBV10-2 with TRBJ2-7, with 7 nucleotides matching TRBD2. The CDR3 totals 12 residues. The germline gives CDR1 WSHSY, CDR2 SAAADI. V shed 4 bases, J shed 5 bases, and the junction held 2 bases outside the gene matches. Here the CDR3 reads CASSGLADEQYF. The CDR3 bases are TGCGCCAGCAGTGGACTAGCTGACGAGCAGTACTTC.

This clonotype was detected only a few times. CDR3 in amino acids: CASSYSSPRAGELFF. CDR3 DNA: TGTGCCAGCAGTTACTCGAGTCCTAGAGCCGGGGAGCTGTTTTTT. The rearrangement joins TRBV6-2 or TRBV6-3 to TRBJ2-2, with D uncertain. CDR3 length: 15 amino acids. CDR1 and CDR2 from the germline V gene are MNHEY and SVGEGT. V was shortened by 0 bases and J by 6 bases, with 11 bases between the two germline ends.

This clonotype was picked up many times. The gene calls are TRBV5-1 and TRBJ2-5; D might be TRBD1 or TRBD2, each matching 6 bases. Germline lookup yields CDR1 SGHRS and CDR2 YFSETQ. Trimming pared 6 bases from V and 4 bases from J, leaving 13 bases between. This CDR3 has 13 residues. CDR3 bases: TGCGCCAGCACGTTTAAGGGGGGAGAGACCCAGTACTTC. This encodes CASTFKGGETQYF.

Ten or more counts support this clonotype. V is TRBV4-3 and J is TRBJ1-6, with 10 nucleotides matching TRBD1. CDR1 and CDR2 (germline): LGHNA, YSLEER. The J segment lost 4 bases and the V segment lost 4 bases, leaving 10 bases of the junction unmatched. This CDR3 is built from 18 residues. The CDR3 DNA is TGCGCCAGCAGCCCCAGGGACAGGGGAGCGGGATATAATTCACCCCTCCACTTT. This encodes CASSPRDRGAGYNSPLHF.

The genes are TRBV20-1 and TRBJ2-3, with 9 bases aligning to TRBD2. CDR1 is DFQATT, CDR2 SNEGSKA, per germline (reference sequence). The CDR3 is 15 residues long. V lost 3 bases and J lost 4; bases outside the gene matches: 8. The CDR3 sequence: CSASSSGVQADTQYF. The CDR3, as DNA: TGCAGTGCTAGTTCTAGCGGGGTACAGGCAGATACGCAGTATTTT.

The table lists this clonotype with many counts. CDR3 DNA: TGTGCCAGCAGCCAAGATGCCGGGGGGGCCCCCGAGCAGTTCTTC. It yields the protein CASSQDAGGAPEQFF. The chain carries TRBV3-1 and TRBJ2-1, with 8 bases matching TRBD2. With V trimmed by 0 bases and J by 10 bases, 8 bases remained unmatched. The germline CDR1 and CDR2 sequences are LGHDT and YNNKEL (reference sequence). CDR3 size: 15 residues.

This clonotype was counted many times. The gene calls are TRBV9 and TRBJ2-3, with TRBD1 identical over 7 bases. Germline V gene lookup returns CDR1 SGDLS and CDR2 YYNGEE. The CDR3 extends over 14 amino acids. The ends lost 5 bases at V and 2 bases at J; junction bases unmatched: 5. The CDR3 sequence is CASSLDRNTDTQYF. The CDR3 DNA sequence: TGTGCCAGCAGTTTGGACAGGAACACAGATACGCAGTATTTT.

This clonotype has a count of ten or more. The CDR3 DNA reads TGTGCCATCAAGGGGGGCTCGGAAAACGAGCAGTACTTC. Amino acid sequence: CAIKGGSENEQYF. The chain joins TRBV10-3 to TRBJ2-7, with D perhaps assigned TRBD1 or TRBD2 (6 bases each). Germline assignment: CDR1 ENHRY and CDR2 SYGVKD. V was shortened by 7 bases and J by 5 bases, with 15 bases between the two germline ends. There are 13 residues in the CDR3.

This clonotype was counted ten times or more. The chain couples TRBV15 to TRBJ1-2; D may be TRBD1 (5 bases). The CDR3 spans 13 residues. Trimming stripped 1 base from V and 6 bases from J, with 9 bases between. Germline V CDR1 and CDR2: LNHNV, YYDKDF (reference sequence). The CDR3 DNA reads TGTGCCACCAGCAGAGGGCAGGGTGATGGCTACACCTTC. Translated, it gives CATSRGQGDGYTF.

This clonotype was counted many times. J is TRBJ1-1 and V is TRBV6-1; D is undetermined. Trimming pared 7 bases from V and 2 bases from J, leaving 14 bases between. The CDR3 spans 14 residues. Germline CDR1 is MNHNS and CDR2 is SASEGT. CDR3 loop: CASNTPPYNTEAFF. The DNA of the CDR3 is TGTGCCAGCAATACCCCTCCATATAACACTGAAGCTTTCTTT.

This clonotype was found a few times. V gene TRBV6-2 or TRBV6-3 combines with J gene TRBJ2-7; D remains unclear. The germline V gene encodes CDR1 MNHEY and CDR2 SVGEGT. V shed 5 bases and J shed 5 bases, with 16 bases lying between them. The CDR3 is 14 residues long. The CDR3 DNA reads TGTGCCAGCAGTACACCGTACCCGGGTAACGAGCAGTACTTC. Residues: CASSTPYPGNEQYF.

The chain carries TRBV9 and TRBJ1-4, with a tentative D call TRBD1 (6 bases). The ends were cut back, 0 bases at V and 4 bases at J, with 10 bases in the middle. CDR1 and CDR2 (germline): SGDLS, YYNGEE. This CDR3 has 15 residues. The CDR3 spells CASSVAGHLNEKLFF. The CDR3 nucleotides are TGTGCCAGCAGCGTAGCGGGACACCTTAATGAAAAACTGTTTTTT.

The chain employs TRBV7-2 and TRBJ2-1, with D hard to call. Germline CDR1 SGHTA, CDR2 FQGNSA. The V and J ends lost 1 base and 8 bases respectively, with 12 bases between them. The CDR3 runs 14 residues. The CDR3 here is CASSLVPVGYEQFF. The CDR3 nucleotides read TGTGCCAGCAGCTTAGTTCCCGTTGGGTATGAGCAGTTCTTC.

The chain couples TRBV7-9 to TRBJ1-1, with unresolved D. With 1 base removed from V and 6 bases from J, the gap between germline ends came to 12 bases. The CDR3 loop spans 14 amino acids. Germline CDR1 and CDR2: SEHNR and FQNEAQ (reference sequence). The CDR3 protein is CASSLGAELAEAFF. CDR3 nucleotides: TGTGCCAGCAGCTTAGGAGCCGAGCTGGCTGAAGCTTTCTTT.

This clonotype was counted between two and nine times. V usage is TRBV20-1 and J usage is TRBJ2-3; D call uncertain. CDR3 length: 14 residues. Germline CDR1 reads DFQATT; CDR2 reads SNEGSKA (reference sequence). V lost 3 bases to trimming and J lost 2 bases, with 12 bases between them. The CDR3 DNA follows: TGCAGTGCTAGTCAGGACGTACACACAGATACGCAGTATTTT. Protein: CSASQDVHTDTQYF.

The gene calls are TRBV7-9 and TRBJ2-1, with a weak D call TRBD2 (6 bases). Germline CDR1 SEHNR, CDR2 FQNEAQ (reference sequence). CDR3 length equals 16 residues. V dropped 5 bases and J dropped 5 bases, with 19 bases sitting between them. The CDR3 sequence: CASSPRGSSAHNEQFF. DNA for the CDR3: TGTGCCAGCAGCCCGCGGGGTAGTTCGGCCCACAATGAGCAGTTCTTC.

The chain recombines TRBV7-2 with TRBJ1-1; a weak D match, TRBD1 (6 bases). This CDR3 is built from 17 residues. V was clipped by 1 base and J by 0 bases, with 15 bases between them. CDR1 and CDR2 from the germline V gene are SGHTA and FQGNSA. CDR3 loop: CASSLVARGRLNTEAFF. The CDR3 coding sequence is TGTGCCAGCAGCTTAGTCGCTCGGGGGCGGCTGAACACTGAAGCTTTCTTT.

This clonotype has only a few counts. The chain joins TRBV4-3 to TRBJ1-4; maybe TRBD1 (6 bases). Germline V gene sequence: CDR1 LGHNA, CDR2 YSLEER. CDR3 size: 16 residues. V was clipped by 2 bases and J by 4 bases, with 14 bases between them. CDR3 coding DNA: TGCGCCAGCAGCCAACGGAACAGGGTTGGTAATGAAAAACTGTTTTTT. Its protein product is CASSQRNRVGNEKLFF.

This clonotype showed up many times. The chain uses TRBV7-2 and TRBJ2-5; D possibly matches TRBD1 or TRBD2 (6 bases each). The V gene lost 5 bases and the J gene lost 4 bases, with 11 bases spanning the gap. This CDR3 comprises 13 residues. From germline, CDR1 is SGHTA and CDR2 FQGNSA. CDR3 residues: CASSGGPGETQYF. CDR3 nucleotides: TGTGCCAGCAGCGGGGGGCCTGGAGAGACCCAGTACTTC.

This clonotype was detected ten times or more. The rearrangement uses TRBV7-2 and TRBJ2-3; possibly TRBD1 or TRBD2 for D (5 bases each). CDR3 length: 15 amino acids. CDR1 is SGHTA, CDR2 FQGNSA, per germline. Trimming took off 5 bases at V and 1 base at J, with 13 bases between the two ends. The CDR3 here is CASSPGTPRTDTQYF. The CDR3 DNA follows: TGTGCCAGCAGCCCTGGGACCCCCCGCACAGATACGCAGTATTTT. Full variable domain (outside the CDR3, taken from reference TRBV7-2 and TRBJ2-3): GAGVSQSPSNKVTEKGKDVELRCDPISGHTALYWYRQSLGQGLEFLIYFQGNSAPDKSGLPSDRFSAERTGGSVSTLTIQRTQQEDSAVYLCASSPGTPRTDTQYFGPGTRLTVL.

The chain employs TRBV7-9 and TRBJ2-3, with a possible D match to TRBD2 (5 bases). Germline V gene sequence: CDR1 SEHNR, CDR2 FQNEAQ (reference sequence). The CDR3 sequence is 14 residues long. V lost 1 base to trimming and J lost 9 bases, with 14 bases between them. This CDR3 reads CASSLGFGDGTQYF. The DNA of the CDR3 is TGTGCCAGCAGCTTAGGTTTCGGGGATGGCACGCAGTATTTT.

This clonotype has only a few counts. J is TRBJ2-1 and V is TRBV2, with D perhaps matching TRBD2 (5 bases). Trimming removed 2 bases at V and 5 bases at J, with 7 bases between. The CDR3 is 13 amino acids. Germline assignment: CDR1 SNHLY and CDR2 FYNNEI. CDR3 in DNA: TGTGCCAGCAGTGAACGGCGGGACAATGAGCAGTTCTTC. Amino acid sequence: CASSERRDNEQFF.

This clonotype was detected only a few times. V and J are TRBV12-3 or TRBV12-4 and TRBJ2-3, with 16 bases lining up with TRBD2. The CDR3 consists of 16 residues. J gave up 7 bases and V 4 bases, and 5 bases lay outside the gene matches. The CDR3 sequence: CASSWGLAGGRNTQYF. The CDR3 nucleotides are TGTGCCAGCAGTTGGGGACTAGCGGGGGGGCGAAATACGCAGTATTTT.

The genes are TRBV28 and TRBJ2-3, with D possibly being TRBD2 (5 bases). V was pared by 6 bases and J by 4 bases, with 14 bases between. Germline lookup yields CDR1 MDHEN and CDR2 SYDVKM. This CDR3 has 14 residues. The CDR3 DNA follows: TGTGCCAGCAGGCGGGTTTATGAGCCAGATACGCAGTATTTT. Translating gives CASRRVYEPDTQYF.

The chain joins TRBV20-1 to TRBJ2-3; D may correspond to TRBD1 or TRBD2 (5 bases each). V gave up 0 bases and J gave up 6 bases, with 16 bases separating them. The CDR3 length is 15 residues. Germline V gene sequence: CDR1 DFQATT, CDR2 SNEGSKA (reference sequence). The CDR3 region has the DNA TGCAGTGCTAGAGATAGGGTCGGGGCGGCGGATACGCAGTATTTT. Amino acid sequence: CSARDRVGAADTQYF.

The rearrangement uses TRBV20-1 and TRBJ2-1; D remains ambiguous. This CDR3 is 17 amino acids long. Germline values: CDR1 DFQATT, CDR2 SNEGSKA (reference sequence). V gave up 1 base and J gave up 4 bases, with 20 bases separating them. CDR3 sequence reads: CSARAHTTPKKYNEQFF. The CDR3 DNA reads as TGCAGTGCTAGAGCTCATACGACTCCGAAGAAATACAATGAGCAGTTCTTC.

The gene calls are TRBV7-3 and TRBJ2-2, with 7 positions matching TRBD1. CDR3 length: 17 amino acids. Germline V lookup: CDR1 SGHTA, CDR2 FQGTGA. The junction had 11 bases not matched to a gene; V was cut back by 4 bases and J by 3 bases. The CDR3 sequence: CASSSTNRGIDTGELFF. The CDR3, as DNA: TGTGCCAGCAGCTCGACGAACAGGGGAATCGACACCGGGGAGCTGTTTTTT. Using reference TRBV7-3 and TRBJ2-2 for the parts outside the CDR3, the full variable domain is GAGVSQTPSNKVTEKGKYVELRCDPISGHTALYWYRQSLGQGPEFLIYFQGTGAADDSGLPNDRFFAVRPEGSVSTLKIQRTERGDSAVYLCASSSTNRGIDTGELFFGEGSRLTVL.